Listed here are 7 T cell receptor beta chains from one sample, sequenced in a study of T cell clones after liver transplantation. The repertoire was sequenced with immunoSEQ multiplex PCR; TCRdb's copy has only in-frame clones and lacks some. The sample consists of 65,000 to 95,000 clones, under 90% of them appearing once. Sample: CD4+ T cells from blood, taken before liver transplant. These TCRs come from a human donor who received a liver transplant.

The rearrangement links TRBV29-1 to TRBJ2-1; D is ambiguous. This CDR3 comprises 10 residues. The germline gives CDR1 SQVTM, CDR2 ANQGSEA. Between the trimmed V and J ends, which lost 2 bases and 9 bases, there was a span of 5 bases. The CDR3 DNA sequence: TGCAGCGTTGAACGAGGTGAGCAGTTCTTC. Protein sequence: CSVERGEQFF.

The chain recombines TRBV5-1 with TRBJ2-7; D might be TRBD1 (6 bases). CDR3 size: 14 residues. Looked up from germline, CDR1 is SGHRS and CDR2 is YFSETQ. V gave up 2 bases and J gave up 3 bases, with 12 bases separating them. CDR3 protein: CASSLQGDGYEQYF. The CDR3 region has the DNA TGCGCCAGCAGCTTACAGGGAGACGGCTACGAGCAGTACTTC. Supplemented by reference TRBV5-1 and TRBJ2-7, the full variable domain reads KAGVTQTPRYLIKTRGQQVTLSCSPISGHRSVSWYQQTPGQGLQFLFEYFSETQRNKGNFPGRFSGRQFSNSRSEMNVSTLELGDSALYLCASSLQGDGYEQYFGPGTRLTVT.

The chain joins TRBV10-3 to TRBJ2-3, with 8 bases that match TRBD2. Germline loops: CDR1 ENHRY, CDR2 SYGVKD. The CDR3 covers 15 residues. V was clipped by 6 bases and J by 4 bases; unmatched bases: 9. This CDR3 is CAISQAGDRPDTQYF. DNA of the CDR3: TGTGCCATCAGCCAAGCGGGAGACCGCCCAGATACGCAGTATTTT.

The V gene is TRBV19, the J gene TRBJ1-5; D remains ambiguous. The CDR3 covers 13 residues. CDR1 and CDR2 (germline): LNHDA, SQIVND (reference sequence). V dropped 5 bases and J dropped 5 bases, with 10 bases sitting between them. CDR3 residues: CASSWYLHQPQHF. CDR3 DNA: TGTGCCAGTAGTTGGTATCTTCATCAGCCCCAGCATTTT.

The chain has TRBV11-3 and TRBJ1-3; D remains unclear. V gave up 0 bases and J gave up 0 bases, with 6 bases separating them. The germline CDR1 and CDR2 sequences are SGHNT and YENEEA. The CDR3 is made up of 15 amino acids. CDR3: CASSLDGDSGNTIYF. Written as DNA, the CDR3 is TGTGCCAGCAGCTTAGACGGGGACTCTGGAAACACCATATATTTT.

CDR3: CASRYLIAVSYEQYF. The CDR3 DNA is TGTGCCAGCAGATACCTCATAGCGGTTTCCTACGAGCAGTACTTC. The chain combines TRBV6-1 with TRBJ2-7; D possibly corresponds to TRBD2 (6 bases). Germline-derived CDR1 and CDR2 are MNHNS and SASEGT. The CDR3 has 15 residues. V lost 6 bases and J lost 1, with 16 bases in between.

This chain uses TRBV19 with TRBJ1-5; D is perhaps TRBD1 (6 bases). The CDR3 extends over 14 amino acids. CDR1 is LNHDA and CDR2 is SQIVND in the germline V gene (reference sequence). Trimming stripped 0 bases from V and 9 bases from J, with 12 bases between. The CDR3 DNA reads TGTGCCAGTAGTATAGACAGGGGTGAGGCGCCCCAGCATTTT. This encodes CASSIDRGEAPQHF.